The T cell receptor beta chain described here comes from a study of blood T cell repertoires in COVID-19 (dated by TCRdb to the early 2020s). At the level of the whole study: Collaborator samples came from the United States, Italy and Spain and covered acute and convalescent phases of COVID-19. The prospective study material was composed of cDNA or gDNA derived from T cells, B-cell-depleted T cells, or PBMCs. Samples came from the ongoing ImmuneRACE study (first 160 participants) plus 1,254 subjects from 6 global collaborators. Sample metadata almost always included a de-identified subject ID, COVID-19 status, age in years and sex. Deeply sampled blood TCRbeta repertoires from subjects exposed to, actively infected with, or recovered from COVID-19 were included in the dataset. Where available, HLA class I and class II types were taken from metadata supplied by the sample provider and were not determined by assay-based typing. The repertoires were released in a freely available public database meant as a resource for research on the immune response to SARS-CoV-2. What the research found in general, with its limitations: Clinical and demographic metadata were provided uncurated, with the amount varying by source and participant.

The immunoSEQ Assay, a bias-controlled multiplex PCR, was used to amplify TCRbeta CDR3 regions from genomic DNA. The study's own analysis went as follows. Nucleated cell counts per sample were estimated from amplification of reference gene primers within the assay. To quantify the absolute abundance of each unique TCRbeta CDR3 rearrangement, sequence reads were collapsed and filtered. For each sample, productive Simpson clonality was calculated as the square root of Simpson's diversity index across productive rearrangements. The immuneACCESS repertoire file appears here via TCRdb, limited to in-frame rearrangements. These files lack a portion of the clones; in checked studies, under half of the deficit traces to unresolved V genes, and the cause of the others is not known. V and J calls and clone size follow that table, whereas D and trimming were derived from the DNA. Recorded for this sample are a few hundred thousand clones; approximately 79% of them occurred a single time. Together, the top ten hold over 4% of the sample.

Turning to this clone: Its antigen is unknown. The record has no base qualities; no much larger clone is one base away.

In the prospective study, participants were roughly 18 to 90 years old, resided in 25 or so geographic areas of the United States, and were enrolled through a virtual design. Cohort assignment in the prospective study relied on participant-reported clinical history from a screening survey and a study questionnaire. Each participant in the prospective study had whole blood, serum and a nasopharyngeal or oropharyngeal swab collected by mobile phlebotomists. Additional blood draws and questionnaires over an approximately two-month period could optionally be provided by prospective study participants. Before DNA extraction, prospective study blood samples were shipped either frozen or at room temperature. This clonotype was sampled from a man aged 30-40 years with acute COVID-19. The sequenced material came from PBMCs or T cells enriched from blood (not recorded which).

The base sequence is TGTGCCAGCAGTTCTAGAGAGGTCGGCTACACCTTC. The translation is CASSSREVGYTF. The V and J segments used are TRBV6-1 and TRBJ1-2, with the D gene not confidently named. Reading from cysteine to phenylalanine, the CDR3 counts 12 amino acids. Just CDR3 DNA is preserved here, 36 bases in frame from base 1. V is shortened by 5 bases, J by 8 bases, and the region joining them spans 12 bases. Via the germline V gene, CDR1 is MNHNS and CDR2 SASEGT.